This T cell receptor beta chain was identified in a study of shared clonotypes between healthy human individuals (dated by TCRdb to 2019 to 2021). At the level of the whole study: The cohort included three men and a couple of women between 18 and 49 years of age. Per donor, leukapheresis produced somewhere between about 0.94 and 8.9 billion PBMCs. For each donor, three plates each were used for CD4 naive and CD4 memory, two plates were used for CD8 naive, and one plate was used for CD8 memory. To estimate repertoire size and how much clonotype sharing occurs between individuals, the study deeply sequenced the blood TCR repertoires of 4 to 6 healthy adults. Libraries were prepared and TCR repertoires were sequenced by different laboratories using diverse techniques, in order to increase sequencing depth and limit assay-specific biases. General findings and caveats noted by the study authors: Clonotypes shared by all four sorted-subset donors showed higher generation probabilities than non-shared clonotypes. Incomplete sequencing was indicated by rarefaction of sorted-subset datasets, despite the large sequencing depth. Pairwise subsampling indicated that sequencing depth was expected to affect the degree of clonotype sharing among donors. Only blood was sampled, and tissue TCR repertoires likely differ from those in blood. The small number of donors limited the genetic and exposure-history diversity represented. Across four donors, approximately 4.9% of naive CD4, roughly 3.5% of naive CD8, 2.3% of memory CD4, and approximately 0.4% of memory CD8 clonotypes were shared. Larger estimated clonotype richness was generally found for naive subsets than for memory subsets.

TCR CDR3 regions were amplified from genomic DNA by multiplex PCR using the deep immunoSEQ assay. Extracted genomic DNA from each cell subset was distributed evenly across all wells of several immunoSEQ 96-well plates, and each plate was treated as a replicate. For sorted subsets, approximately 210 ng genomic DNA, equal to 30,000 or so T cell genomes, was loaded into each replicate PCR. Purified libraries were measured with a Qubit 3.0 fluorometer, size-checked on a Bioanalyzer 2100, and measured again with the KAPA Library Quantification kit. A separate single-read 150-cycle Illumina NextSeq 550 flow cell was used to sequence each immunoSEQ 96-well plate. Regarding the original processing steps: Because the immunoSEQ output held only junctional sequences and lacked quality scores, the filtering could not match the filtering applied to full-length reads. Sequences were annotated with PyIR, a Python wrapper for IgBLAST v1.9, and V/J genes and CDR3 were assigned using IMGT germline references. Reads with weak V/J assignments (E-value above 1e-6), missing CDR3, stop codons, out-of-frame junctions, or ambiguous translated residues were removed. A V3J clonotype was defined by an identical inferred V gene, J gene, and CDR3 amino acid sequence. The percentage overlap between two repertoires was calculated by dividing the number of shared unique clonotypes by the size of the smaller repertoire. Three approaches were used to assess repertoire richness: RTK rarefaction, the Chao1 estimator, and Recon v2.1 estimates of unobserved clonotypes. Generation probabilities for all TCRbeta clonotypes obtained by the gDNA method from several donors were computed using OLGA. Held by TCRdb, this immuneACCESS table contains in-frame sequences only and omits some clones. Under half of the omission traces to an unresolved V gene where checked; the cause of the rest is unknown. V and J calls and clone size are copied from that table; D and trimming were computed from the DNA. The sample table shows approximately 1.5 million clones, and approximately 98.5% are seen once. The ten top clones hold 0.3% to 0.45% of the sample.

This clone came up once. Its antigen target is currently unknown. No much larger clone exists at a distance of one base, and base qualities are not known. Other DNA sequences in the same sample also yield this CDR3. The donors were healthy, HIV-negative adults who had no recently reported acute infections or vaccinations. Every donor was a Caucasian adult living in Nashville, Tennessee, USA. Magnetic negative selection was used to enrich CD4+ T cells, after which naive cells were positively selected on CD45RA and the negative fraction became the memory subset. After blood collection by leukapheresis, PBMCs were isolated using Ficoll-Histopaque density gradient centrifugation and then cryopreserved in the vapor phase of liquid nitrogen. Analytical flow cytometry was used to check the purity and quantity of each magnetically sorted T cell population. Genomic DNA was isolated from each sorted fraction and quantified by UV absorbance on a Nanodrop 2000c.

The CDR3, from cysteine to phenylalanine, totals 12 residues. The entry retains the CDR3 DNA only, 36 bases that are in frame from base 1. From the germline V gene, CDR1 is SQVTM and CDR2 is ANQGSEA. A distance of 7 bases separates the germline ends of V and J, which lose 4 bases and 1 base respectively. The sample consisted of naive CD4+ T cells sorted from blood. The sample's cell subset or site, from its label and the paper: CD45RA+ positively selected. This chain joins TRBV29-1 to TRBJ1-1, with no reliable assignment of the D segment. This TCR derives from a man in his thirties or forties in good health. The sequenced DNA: TGCAGCGTTGGACCCCAGAACACTGAAGCTTTCTTT. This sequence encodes CSVGPQNTEAFF. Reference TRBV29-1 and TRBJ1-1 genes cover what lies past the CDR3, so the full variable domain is SAVISQKPSRDICQRGTSLTIQCQVDSQVTMMFWYRQQPGQSLTLIATANQGSEATYESGFVIDKFPISRPNLTFSTLTVSNMSPEDSSIYLCSVGPQNTEAFFGQGTRLTVV.